Listed here are 4 T cell receptor beta chains from one sample, sequenced in a study of T-cell reconstitution after alpha-beta-depleted transplantation in children. Preparation of the TCRbeta library was carried out with unique molecular identifiers. TCRdb processed the PCR reads anew with MiXCR; each CDR3 protein has one entry. This table holds about 500,000 distinct CDR3 sequences, approximately 10% found once. The sequenced sample was PBMCs, mostly from graft donor cells, obtained 180 days after TCRalphabeta/CD19-depleted stem cell transplant. These receptor sequences come from a female patient between 2 and 15 years old who had a stem cell transplant for aplastic anemia, so the T cells may come from the graft donor.

This clonotype was seen repeatedly, ten times or more. This chain connects TRBV6-1 to TRBJ2-7; D is possibly TRBD2 (6 bases). Deletions cut 7 bases from V and 3 bases from J, with 16 bases between. The CDR3 covers 14 residues. The germline V gene has CDR1 MNHNS and CDR2 SASEGT. The DNA for the CDR3 is TGTGCCAGCAAGGAGGGGAACCGTGACTACGAGCAGTACTTC. Translation: CASKEGNRDYEQYF.

At least ten counts were recorded for this clonotype. This chain links TRBV20-1 with TRBJ1-5, with 7 bases that match TRBD1. The J segment lost 7 bases and the V segment lost 6 bases, leaving 3 bases of the junction unmatched. The CDR3 runs 11 residues. Germline V gene sequence: CDR1 DFQATT, CDR2 SNEGSKA (reference sequence). The CDR3 DNA follows: TGCAGTGCGCGGGACAGCCAGCCCCAGCATTTT. Its translation is CSARDSQPQHF.

The chain uses TRBV15 and TRBJ2-2; 11 bases map to TRBD2. With V trimmed by 1 base and J by 4 bases, 8 bases remained unmatched. The CDR3 extends over 18 amino acids. CDR1 LNHNV and CDR2 YYDKDF come from the germline V gene (reference sequence). CDR3 protein: CATSRVPLTSGSTGELFF. Written as DNA, the CDR3 is TGTGCCACCAGCAGAGTCCCCCTTACTAGCGGGAGCACCGGGGAGCTGTTTTTT.

This clonotype appeared a few times. DNA of the CDR3: TGTGCCAGCTCACCACAAAAGAACACTGAAGCTTTCTTT. It specifies CASSPQKNTEAFF. The rearrangement links TRBV18 to TRBJ1-1; D call uncertain. Trimming left V 1 base short and J 1 base short, with 4 bases between. Germline loops: CDR1 KGHSH, CDR2 LQKENI. CDR3 length: 13 amino acids.